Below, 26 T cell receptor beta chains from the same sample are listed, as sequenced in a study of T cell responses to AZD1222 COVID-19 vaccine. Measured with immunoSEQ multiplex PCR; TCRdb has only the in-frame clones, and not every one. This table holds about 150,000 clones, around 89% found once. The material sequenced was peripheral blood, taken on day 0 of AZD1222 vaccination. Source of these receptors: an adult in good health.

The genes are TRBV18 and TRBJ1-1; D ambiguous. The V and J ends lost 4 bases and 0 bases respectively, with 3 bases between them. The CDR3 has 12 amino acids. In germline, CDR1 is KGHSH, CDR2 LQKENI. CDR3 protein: CASSQVNTEAFF. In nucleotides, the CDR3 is TGTGCCAGCTCACAAGTGAACACTGAAGCTTTCTTT.

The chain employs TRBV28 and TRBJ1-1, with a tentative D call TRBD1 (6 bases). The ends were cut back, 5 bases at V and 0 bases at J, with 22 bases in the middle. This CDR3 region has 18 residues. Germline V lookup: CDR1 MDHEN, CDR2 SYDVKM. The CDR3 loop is CASSQPPGGGTMNTEAFF. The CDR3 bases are TGTGCCAGCAGTCAACCCCCGGGAGGGGGGACCATGAACACTGAAGCTTTCTTT.

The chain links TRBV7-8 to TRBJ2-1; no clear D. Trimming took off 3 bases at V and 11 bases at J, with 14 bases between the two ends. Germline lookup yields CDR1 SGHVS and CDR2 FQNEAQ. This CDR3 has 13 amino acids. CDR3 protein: CASSLSNWSQQFF. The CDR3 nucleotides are TGTGCCAGCAGCTTGTCAAATTGGTCTCAGCAGTTCTTC.

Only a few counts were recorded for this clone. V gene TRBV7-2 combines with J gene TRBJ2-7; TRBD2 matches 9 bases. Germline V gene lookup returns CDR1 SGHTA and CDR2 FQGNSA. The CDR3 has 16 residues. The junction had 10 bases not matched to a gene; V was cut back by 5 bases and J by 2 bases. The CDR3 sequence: CASSPYSSGKTYEQYF. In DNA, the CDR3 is TGTGCCAGCAGCCCGTACTCTAGCGGGAAAACCTACGAGCAGTACTTC.

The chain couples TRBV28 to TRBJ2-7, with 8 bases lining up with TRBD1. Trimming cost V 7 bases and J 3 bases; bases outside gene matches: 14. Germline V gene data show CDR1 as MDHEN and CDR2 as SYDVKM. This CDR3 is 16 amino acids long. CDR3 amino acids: CASNIMGTGGGYEQYF. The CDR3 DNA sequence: TGTGCCAGCAACATAATGGGGACAGGAGGAGGCTACGAGCAGTACTTC.

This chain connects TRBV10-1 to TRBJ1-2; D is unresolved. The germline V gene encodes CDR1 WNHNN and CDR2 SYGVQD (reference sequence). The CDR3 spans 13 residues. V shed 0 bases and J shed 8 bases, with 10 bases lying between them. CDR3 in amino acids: CASSESREKGYTF. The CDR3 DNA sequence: TGCGCCAGCAGTGAGTCAAGAGAGAAGGGCTACACCTTC.

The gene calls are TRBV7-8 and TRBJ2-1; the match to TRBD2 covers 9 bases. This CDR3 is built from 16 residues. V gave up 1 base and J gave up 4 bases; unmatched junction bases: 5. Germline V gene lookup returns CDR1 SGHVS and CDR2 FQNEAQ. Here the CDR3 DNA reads TGTGCCAGCAGCTTAGTAATTAGCGGGAGTTACAATGAGCAGTTCTTC. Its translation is CASSLVISGSYNEQFF.

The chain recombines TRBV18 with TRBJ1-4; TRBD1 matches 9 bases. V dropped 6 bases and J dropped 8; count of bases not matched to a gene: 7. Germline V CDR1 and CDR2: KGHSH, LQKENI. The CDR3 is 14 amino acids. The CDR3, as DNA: TGTGCCAGCTCGCAACGACAGGGGGGAGAAAAACTGTTTTTT. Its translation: CASSQRQGGEKLFF. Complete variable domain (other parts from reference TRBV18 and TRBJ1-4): NAGVMQNPRHLVRRRGQEARLRCSPMKGHSHVYWYRQLPEEGLKFMVYLQKENIIDESGMPKERFSAEFPKEGPSILRIQQVVRGDSAAYFCASSQRQGGEKLFFGSGTQLSVL.

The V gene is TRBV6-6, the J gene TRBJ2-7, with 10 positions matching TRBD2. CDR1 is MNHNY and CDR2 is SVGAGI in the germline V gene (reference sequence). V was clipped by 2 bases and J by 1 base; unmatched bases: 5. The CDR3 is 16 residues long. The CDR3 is CASSYLAGVSSYEQYF. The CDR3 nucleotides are TGTGCCAGCAGTTACCTAGCGGGGGTGTCGTCCTACGAGCAGTACTTC.

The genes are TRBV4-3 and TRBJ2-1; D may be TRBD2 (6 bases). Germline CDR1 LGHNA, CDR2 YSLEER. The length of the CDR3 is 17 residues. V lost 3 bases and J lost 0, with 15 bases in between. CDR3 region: CASSHQGASVSYNEQFF. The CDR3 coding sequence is TGCGCCAGCAGCCACCAAGGGGCTAGCGTCTCCTACAATGAGCAGTTCTTC.

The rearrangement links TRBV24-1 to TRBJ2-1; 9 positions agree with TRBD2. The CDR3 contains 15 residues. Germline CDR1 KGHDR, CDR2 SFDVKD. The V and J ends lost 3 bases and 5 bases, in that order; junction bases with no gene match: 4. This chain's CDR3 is CATSDRTSDNNEQFF. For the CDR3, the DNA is TGTGCCACCAGTGATAGGACTAGCGACAACAATGAGCAGTTCTTC.

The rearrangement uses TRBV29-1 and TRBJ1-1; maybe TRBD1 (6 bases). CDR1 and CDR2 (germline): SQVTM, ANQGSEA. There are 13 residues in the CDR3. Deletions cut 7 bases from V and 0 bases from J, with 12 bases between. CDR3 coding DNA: TGCAGCGGTAGGACAGACATGAACACTGAAGCTTTCTTT. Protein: CSGRTDMNTEAFF.

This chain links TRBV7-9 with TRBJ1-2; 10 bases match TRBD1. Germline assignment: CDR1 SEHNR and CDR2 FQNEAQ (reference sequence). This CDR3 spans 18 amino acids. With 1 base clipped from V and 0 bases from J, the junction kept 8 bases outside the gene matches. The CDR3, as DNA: TGTGCCAGCAGCTTAGGGACAGGGGGATTTCGGGCTAACTATGGCTACACCTTC. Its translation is CASSLGTGGFRANYGYTF.

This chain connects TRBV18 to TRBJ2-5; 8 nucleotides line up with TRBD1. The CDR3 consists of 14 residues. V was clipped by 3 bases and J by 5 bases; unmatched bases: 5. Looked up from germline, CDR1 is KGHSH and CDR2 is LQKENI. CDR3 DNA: TGTGCCAGCTCACCGGGACAGGTCCGGGAGACCCAGTACTTC. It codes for CASSPGQVRETQYF.

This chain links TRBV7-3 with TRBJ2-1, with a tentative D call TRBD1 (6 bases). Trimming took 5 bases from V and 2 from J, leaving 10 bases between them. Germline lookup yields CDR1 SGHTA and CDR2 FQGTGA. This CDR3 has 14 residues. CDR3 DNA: TGTGCCAGCAGCCAAGGGGGACCCTACAATGAGCAGTTCTTC. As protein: CASSQGGPYNEQFF.

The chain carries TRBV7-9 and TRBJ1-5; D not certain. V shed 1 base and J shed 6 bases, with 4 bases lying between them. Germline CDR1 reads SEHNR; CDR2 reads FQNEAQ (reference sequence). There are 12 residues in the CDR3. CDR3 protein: CASSLGGQPQHF. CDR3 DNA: TGTGCCAGCAGCTTAGGAGGTCAGCCCCAGCATTTT.

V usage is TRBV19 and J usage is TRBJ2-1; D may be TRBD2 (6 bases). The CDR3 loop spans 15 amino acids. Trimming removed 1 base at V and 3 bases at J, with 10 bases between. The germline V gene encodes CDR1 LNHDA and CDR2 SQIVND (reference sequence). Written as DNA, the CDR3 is TGTGCCAGTAGTATAGGCGATAGCGGCTACAATGAGCAGTTCTTC. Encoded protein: CASSIGDSGYNEQFF.

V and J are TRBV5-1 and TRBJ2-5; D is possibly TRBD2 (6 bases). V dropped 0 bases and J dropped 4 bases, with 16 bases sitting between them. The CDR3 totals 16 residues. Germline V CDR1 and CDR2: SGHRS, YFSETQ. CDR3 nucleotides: TGCGCCAGCAGCTTGGCCCCTGTCGGGGGAGGAGAGACCCAGTACTTC. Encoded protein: CASSLAPVGGGETQYF.

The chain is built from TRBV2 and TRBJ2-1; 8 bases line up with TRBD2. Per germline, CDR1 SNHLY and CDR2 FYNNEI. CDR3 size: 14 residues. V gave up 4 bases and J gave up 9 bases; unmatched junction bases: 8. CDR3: CASSVGTSNGEQFF. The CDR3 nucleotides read TGTGCCAGCAGTGTAGGGACTAGTAATGGTGAGCAGTTCTTC.

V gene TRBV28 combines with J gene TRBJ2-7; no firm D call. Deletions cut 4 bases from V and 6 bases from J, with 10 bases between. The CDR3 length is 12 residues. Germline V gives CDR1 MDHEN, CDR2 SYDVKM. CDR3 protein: CASSSSTGEQYF. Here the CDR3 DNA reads TGTGCCAGCAGTTCGTCGACGGGCGAGCAGTACTTC.

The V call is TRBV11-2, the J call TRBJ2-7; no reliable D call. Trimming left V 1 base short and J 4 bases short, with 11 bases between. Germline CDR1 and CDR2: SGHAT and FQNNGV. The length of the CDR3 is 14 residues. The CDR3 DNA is TGTGCCAGCAGCTTAGCCGGCTCAACTTACGAGCAGTACTTC. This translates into CASSLAGSTYEQYF.

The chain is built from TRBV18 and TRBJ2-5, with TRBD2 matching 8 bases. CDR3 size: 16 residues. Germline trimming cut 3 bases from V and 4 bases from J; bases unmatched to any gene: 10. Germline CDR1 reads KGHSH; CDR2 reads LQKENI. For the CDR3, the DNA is TGTGCCAGCTCACCGGATATCGGGGGGGCCGCAGAGACCCAGTACTTC. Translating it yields CASSPDIGGAAETQYF. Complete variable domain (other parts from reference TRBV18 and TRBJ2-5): NAGVMQNPRHLVRRRGQEARLRCSPMKGHSHVYWYRQLPEEGLKFMVYLQKENIIDESGMPKERFSAEFPKEGPSILRIQQVVRGDSAAYFCASSPDIGGAAETQYFGPGTRLLVL.

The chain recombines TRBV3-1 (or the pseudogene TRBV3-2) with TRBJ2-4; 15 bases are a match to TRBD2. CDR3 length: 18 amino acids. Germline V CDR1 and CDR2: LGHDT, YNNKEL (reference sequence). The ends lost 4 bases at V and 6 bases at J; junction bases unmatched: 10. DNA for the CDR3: TGTGCCAGCAGCCCCACTGGGACTAGCGGGAGGAGGGCAAACATTCAGTACTTC. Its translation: CASSPTGTSGRRANIQYF.

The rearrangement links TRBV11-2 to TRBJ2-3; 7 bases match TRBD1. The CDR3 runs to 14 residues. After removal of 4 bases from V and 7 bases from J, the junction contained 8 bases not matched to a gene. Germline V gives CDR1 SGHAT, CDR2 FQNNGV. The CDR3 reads CASSSPSQGYTQYF. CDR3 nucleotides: TGTGCCAGCAGCTCCCCCTCACAGGGGTATACGCAGTATTTT.

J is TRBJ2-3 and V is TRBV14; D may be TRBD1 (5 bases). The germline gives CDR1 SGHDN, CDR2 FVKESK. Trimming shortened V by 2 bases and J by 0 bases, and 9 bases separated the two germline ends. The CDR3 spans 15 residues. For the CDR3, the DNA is TGTGCCAGCAGCCAATCAGGGCTAAGCACAGATACGCAGTATTTT. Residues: CASSQSGLSTDTQYF.

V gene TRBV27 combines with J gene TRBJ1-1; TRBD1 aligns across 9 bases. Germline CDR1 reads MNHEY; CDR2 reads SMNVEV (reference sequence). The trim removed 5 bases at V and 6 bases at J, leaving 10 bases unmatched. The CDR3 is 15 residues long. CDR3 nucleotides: TGTGCCAGCAGTGGGTTAGGGACAGGGAGAGCTGAAGCTTTCTTT. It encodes CASSGLGTGRAEAFF.